A selection of T cell receptor beta chains follows, all from one sample in a study of cytomegalovirus exposure and HLA in healthy donors. The protocol was immunoSEQ multiplex PCR, while the TCRdb copy is restricted to in-frame clones and leaves out a portion. The profile shows 100,000 to 150,000 clones, under 20% of them singletons. The sequenced sample was PBMCs. These receptors were obtained from a female donor in good health and CMV-seropositive. CDR3s include the opening cysteine and the closing phenylalanine or tryptophan. Each record gives: D gene, clone size, V gene, J gene, CDR3 protein, CDR3 DNA. A D gene is named only where the DNA matches it firmly. Part of the rows lack a size; the others show once, few, many or a class for expanded clones.

>TRBD2|few|TRBV7-9|TRBJ2-3
CASSLLAGPTDTQYF
TGTGCCAGCAGCTTACTAGCGGGGCCCACAGATACGCAGTATTTT
>NA|few|TRBV11-2|TRBJ2-2
CASSPRVGGAGELFF
TGTGCCAGCAGCCCTAGGGTAGGGGGGGCCGGGGAGCTGTTTTTT
>NA|NA|TRBV28|TRBJ2-7
CASSPRGAGTYEQYF
TGTGCCAGCAGCCCTCGGGGGGCAGGTACCTACGAGCAGTACTTC
>TRBD1|few|TRBV5-5|TRBJ2-7
CASSLGRGTGSYEQYF
TGTGCCAGCAGCTTGGGTCGGGGGACAGGATCCTACGAGCAGTACTTC
>NA|NA|TRBV4-3|TRBJ1-5
CASSQSREANQPQHF
TGCGCCAGCAGCCAAAGCCGAGAGGCCAATCAGCCCCAGCATTTT
>NA|NA|TRBV15|TRBJ1-2
CATSRGGLDYGYTF
TGTGCCACCAGCAGAGGGGGGCTCGACTATGGCTACACCTTC
>NA|NA|TRBV11-3|TRBJ1-1
CASSLVRAGGDAEAFF
TGTGCCAGCAGCTTAGTTAGGGCAGGAGGGGATGCTGAAGCTTTCTTT
>NA|few|TRBV5-8|TRBJ2-7
CASSLGDMGYEQYF
TGTGCCAGCAGCTTAGGGGACATGGGTTACGAGCAGTACTTC
>NA|NA|TRBV27|TRBJ1-4
CASSLIRESRTNEKLFF
TGTGCCAGCAGTTTAATACGGGAGAGTCGAACTAATGAAAAACTGTTTTTT
>TRBD2|NA|TRBV7-2|TRBJ2-7
CASSLDSGGVYEQYF
TGTGCCAGCAGCTTAGATTCGGGGGGGGTATACGAGCAGTACTTC
>TRBD1|few|TRBV7-8|TRBJ1-1
CASRKTGGFLRAYAEAFF
TGTGCCAGCAGAAAGACAGGGGGCTTCCTCAGGGCTTACGCTGAAGCTTTCTTT
>TRBD1|NA|TRBV4-2|TRBJ2-5
CASSQEDRGAQETQYF
TGTGCCAGCAGCCAAGAGGACAGGGGGGCCCAAGAGACCCAGTACTTC
>NA|few|TRBV5-1|TRBJ1-5
CASSQDGENNQPQHF
TGCGCCAGCAGCCAAGACGGGGAGAACAATCAGCCCCAGCATTTT
>TRBD2|NA|TRBV7-9|TRBJ2-5
CASSRAGGAETQYF
TGTGCCAGCAGCAGAGCGGGGGGGGCAGAGACCCAGTACTTC
>TRBD2|NA|TRBV27|TRBJ2-7
CASSSRPSSGTYEQYF
TGTGCCAGCAGTTCCCGACCTTCTAGCGGGACCTACGAGCAGTACTTC
>TRBD2|NA|TRBV7-2|TRBJ2-1
CASSEEAGVLGNEQFF
TGTGCCAGCAGCGAGGAAGCGGGAGTTCTAGGCAATGAGCAGTTCTTC
>NA|NA|TRBV30|TRBJ1-1
CALTGRGWNTEAFF
TGTGCCCTTACAGGGCGCGGTTGGAACACTGAAGCTTTCTTT
>TRBD2|few|TRBV12-5|TRBJ2-1
CASGPGLAVPSSYNEQFF
TGTGCTAGTGGTCCGGGACTAGCGGTTCCCAGCTCCTACAATGAGCAGTTCTTC
>NA|few|TRBV6-1|TRBJ2-7
CASSESDIYEQYF
TGTGCCAGCAGTGAATCGGACATATACGAGCAGTACTTC
>NA|NA|TRBV7-3|TRBJ2-1
CASSLFGSQPNEQFF
TGTGCCAGCAGCTTATTCGGGAGCCAACCCAATGAGCAGTTCTTC
>NA|NA|TRBV27|TRBJ2-5
CASSLGGFPETQYF
TGTGCCAGCAGTTTAGGTGGCTTCCCGGAGACCCAGTACTTC
>TRBD2|NA|TRBV7-9|TRBJ2-3
CASSLVMGLLTDTQYF
TGTGCCAGCAGCTTAGTTATGGGACTACTCACAGATACGCAGTATTTT
>TRBD1|NA|TRBV7-9|TRBJ2-7
CASSAGTGGFVDEQYF
TGTGCCAGCAGCGCAGGGACAGGGGGCTTCGTGGACGAGCAGTACTTC
>TRBD2|few|TRBV4-3|TRBJ2-2
CASSQEREDTGELFF
TGCGCCAGCAGCCAAGAGCGGGAGGATACCGGGGAGCTGTTTTTT
>TRBD1|NA|TRBV5-6|TRBJ2-1
CASSPTGGSYNEQFF
TGTGCCAGCAGCCCGACAGGGGGCTCATACAATGAGCAGTTCTTC
>NA|NA|TRBV5-4|TRBJ2-5
CASSLGTRLGETQYF
TGTGCCAGCAGCTTAGGGACACGGTTAGGGGAGACCCAGTACTTC
>NA|NA|TRBV28|TRBJ2-6
CASSFEHSGANVLTF
TGTGCCAGCAGTTTTGAGCACTCTGGGGCCAACGTCCTGACTTTC
>NA|NA|TRBV5-6|TRBJ1-1
CASSPQGGWNMNTEAFF
TGTGCCAGCAGCCCGCAGGGTGGGTGGAATATGAACACTGAAGCTTTCTTT
>NA|NA|TRBV27|TRBJ2-3
CASNAPFGDTQYF
TGTGCCAGCAACGCGCCTTTCGGGGATACGCAGTATTTT
>TRBD1|few|TRBV28|TRBJ2-7
CASSLRERDRGHF
TGTGCCAGCAGTTTACGAGAACGGGACAGGGGGCACTTC
>TRBD2|NA|TRBV7-2|TRBJ2-7
CASAGLAGVGQYF
TGTGCCAGCGCTGGGCTAGCGGGAGTTGGGCAGTACTTC
>TRBD1|few|TRBV29-1|TRBJ2-1
CSVAGQVAYNEQFF
TGCAGCGTCGCTGGACAGGTTGCCTACAATGAGCAGTTCTTC
>NA|NA|TRBV5-1|TRBJ1-2
CASSWGDYGYTF
TGCGCCAGCAGCTGGGGGGACTATGGCTACACCTTC
>NA|few|TRBV6-5|TRBJ1-2
CASSYVGGSYGYTF
TGTGCCAGCAGTTACGTGGGCGGGTCCTATGGCTACACCTTC
>NA|few|TRBV5-1|TRBJ1-2
CASTYGQTSRGYTF
TGCGCCAGCACCTATGGACAGACTTCGAGGGGCTACACCTTC